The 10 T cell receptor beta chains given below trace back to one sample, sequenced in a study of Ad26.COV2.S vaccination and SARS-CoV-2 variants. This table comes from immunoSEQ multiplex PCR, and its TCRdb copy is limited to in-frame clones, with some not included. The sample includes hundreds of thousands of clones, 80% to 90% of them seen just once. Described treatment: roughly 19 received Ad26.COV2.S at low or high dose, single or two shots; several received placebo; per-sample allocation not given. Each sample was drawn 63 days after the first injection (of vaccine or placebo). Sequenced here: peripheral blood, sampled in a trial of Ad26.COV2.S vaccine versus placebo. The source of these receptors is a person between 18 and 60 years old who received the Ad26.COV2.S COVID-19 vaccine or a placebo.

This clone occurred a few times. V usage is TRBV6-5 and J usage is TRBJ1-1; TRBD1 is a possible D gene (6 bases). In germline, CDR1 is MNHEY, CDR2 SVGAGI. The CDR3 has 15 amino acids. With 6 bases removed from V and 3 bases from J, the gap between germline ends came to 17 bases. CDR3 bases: TGTGCCAGCAGATTAGGGGGAAGATCGGACACTGAAGCTTTCTTT. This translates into CASRLGGRSDTEAFF.

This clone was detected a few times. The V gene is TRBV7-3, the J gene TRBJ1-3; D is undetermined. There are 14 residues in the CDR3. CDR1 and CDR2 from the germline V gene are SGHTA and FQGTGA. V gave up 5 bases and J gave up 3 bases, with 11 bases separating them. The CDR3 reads CASSPSRGGNTIYF. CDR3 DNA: TGTGCCAGCAGCCCCTCGAGAGGTGGAAACACCATATATTTT.

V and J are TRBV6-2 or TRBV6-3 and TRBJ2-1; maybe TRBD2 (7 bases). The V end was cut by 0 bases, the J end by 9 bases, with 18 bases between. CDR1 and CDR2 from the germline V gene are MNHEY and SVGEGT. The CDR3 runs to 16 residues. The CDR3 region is CASSYSGGALMGEQFF. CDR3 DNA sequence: TGTGCCAGCAGTTACTCGGGGGGGGCCCTCATGGGTGAGCAGTTCTTC.

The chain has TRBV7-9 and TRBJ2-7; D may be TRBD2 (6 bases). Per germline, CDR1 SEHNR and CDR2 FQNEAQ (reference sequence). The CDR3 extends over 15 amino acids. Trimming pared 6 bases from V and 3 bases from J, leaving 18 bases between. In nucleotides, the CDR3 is TGTGCCAGCAGGCGGAGTGGAGGGGCAAGCTACGAGCAGTACTTC. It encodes CASRRSGGASYEQYF.

CDR3 amino acids: CAISEEGRGMDTEAFF. DNA of the CDR3: TGTGCCATCAGTGAGGAGGGCAGGGGAATGGACACTGAAGCTTTCTTT. V gene TRBV10-3 combines with J gene TRBJ1-1, with D maybe TRBD1 (6 bases). Looked up from germline, CDR1 is ENHRY and CDR2 is SYGVKD. The CDR3 is 16 residues long. Trimming removed 2 bases at V and 3 bases at J, with 16 bases between.

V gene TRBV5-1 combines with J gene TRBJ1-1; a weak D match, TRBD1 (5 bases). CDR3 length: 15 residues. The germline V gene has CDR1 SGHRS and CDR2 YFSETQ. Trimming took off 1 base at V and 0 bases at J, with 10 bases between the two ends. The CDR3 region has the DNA TGCGCCAGCAGCTTGTCCCAGACAGTGAACACTGAAGCTTTCTTT. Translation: CASSLSQTVNTEAFF.

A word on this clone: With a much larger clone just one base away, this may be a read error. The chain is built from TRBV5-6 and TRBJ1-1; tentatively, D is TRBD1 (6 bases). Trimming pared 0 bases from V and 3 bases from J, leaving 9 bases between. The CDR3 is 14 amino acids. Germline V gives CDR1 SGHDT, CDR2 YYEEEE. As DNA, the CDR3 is TGTGCCAGCAGCTTGGCAGGGGTGGACACTGAAGCTTTCTTT. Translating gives CASSLAGVDTEAFF.

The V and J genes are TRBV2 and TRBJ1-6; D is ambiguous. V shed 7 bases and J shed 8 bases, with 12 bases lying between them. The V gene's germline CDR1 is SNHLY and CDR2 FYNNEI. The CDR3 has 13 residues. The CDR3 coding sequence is TGTGCCAGCATGAGGGTCCGGGATTCACCCCTCCACTTT. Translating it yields CASMRVRDSPLHF.

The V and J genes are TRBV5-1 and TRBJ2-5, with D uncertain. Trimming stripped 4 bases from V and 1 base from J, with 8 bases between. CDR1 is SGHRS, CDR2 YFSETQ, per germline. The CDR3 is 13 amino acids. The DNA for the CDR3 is TGCGCCAGCAGCCCGGTTATCCAAGAGACCCAGTACTTC. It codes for CASSPVIQETQYF.

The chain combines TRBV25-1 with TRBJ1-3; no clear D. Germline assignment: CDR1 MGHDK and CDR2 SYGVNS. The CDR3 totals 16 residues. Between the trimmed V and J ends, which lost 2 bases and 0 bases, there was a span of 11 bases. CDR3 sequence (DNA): TGTGCCAGCAGTGAAATGAGACTAGACTCTGGAAACACCATATATTTT. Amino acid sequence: CASSEMRLDSGNTIYF.